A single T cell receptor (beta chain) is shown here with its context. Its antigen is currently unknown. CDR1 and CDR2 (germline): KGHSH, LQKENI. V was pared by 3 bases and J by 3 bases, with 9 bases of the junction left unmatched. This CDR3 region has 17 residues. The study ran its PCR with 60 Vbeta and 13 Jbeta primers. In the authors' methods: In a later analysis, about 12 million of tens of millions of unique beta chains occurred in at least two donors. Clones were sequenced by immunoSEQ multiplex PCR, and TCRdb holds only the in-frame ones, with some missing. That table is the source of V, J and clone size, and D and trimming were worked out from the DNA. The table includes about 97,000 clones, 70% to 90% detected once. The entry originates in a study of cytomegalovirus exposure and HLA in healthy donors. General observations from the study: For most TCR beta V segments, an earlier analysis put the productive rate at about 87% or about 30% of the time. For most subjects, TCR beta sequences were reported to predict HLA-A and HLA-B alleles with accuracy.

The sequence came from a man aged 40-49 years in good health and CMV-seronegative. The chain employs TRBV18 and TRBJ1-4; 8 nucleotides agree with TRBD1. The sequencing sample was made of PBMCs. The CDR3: CASSPGTGLESNEKLFF. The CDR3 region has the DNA TGTGCCAGCTCACCCGGGACAGGATTGGAATCTAATGAAAAACTGTTTTTT. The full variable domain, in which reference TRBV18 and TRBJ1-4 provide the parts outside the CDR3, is NAGVMQNPRHLVRRRGQEARLRCSPMKGHSHVYWYRQLPEEGLKFMVYLQKENIIDESGMPKERFSAEFPKEGPSILRIQQVVRGDSAAYFCASSPGTGLESNEKLFFGSGTQLSVL.